This is a list of T cell receptor beta chains from one sample in a study of T cell responses to AZD1222 COVID-19 vaccine. Profiling relied on immunoSEQ multiplex PCR, and the TCRdb table lists in-frame clones only, not all of them. In the table there are 150,000 to 200,000 clones, 87% of which are singletons. This material consisted of peripheral blood, taken on day 0 of MenACWY control vaccination. The receptors here all came from an adult in good health. The CDR3 runs from the conserved cysteine through the conserved F or W. The order of the fields is clone size, D gene, V gene, J gene, CDR3 protein, CDR3 DNA. The D gene is left open where the match is weak. Some rows have no size entry. The others give once, few or many, or a class for an expanded clone.

clone_size: few; d_call: NA; v_call: TRBV9; j_call: TRBJ2-2; cdr3_aa: CASSLNTGELFF; cdr3_nt: TGTGCCAGCAGCTTAAACACCGGGGAGCTGTTTTTT
clone_size: once; d_call: NA; v_call: TRBV7-9; j_call: TRBJ2-1; cdr3_aa: CASSRLSSYNEQFF; cdr3_nt: TGTGCCAGCAGCCGACTAAGCTCCTACAATGAGCAGTTCTTC
clone_size: NA; d_call: TRBD1; v_call: TRBV2; j_call: TRBJ2-5; cdr3_aa: CASRDRGRETQYF; cdr3_nt: TGTGCCAGCAGAGACAGGGGGCGAGAGACCCAGTACTTC
clone_size: NA; d_call: TRBD1; v_call: TRBV10-3; j_call: TRBJ2-3; cdr3_aa: CAISERTGPTDTQYF; cdr3_nt: TGTGCCATCAGTGAGAGGACAGGCCCTACAGATACGCAGTATTTT
clone_size: NA; d_call: NA; v_call: TRBV11-3; j_call: TRBJ1-3; cdr3_aa: CASSPGHGPSGNTIYF; cdr3_nt: TGTGCCAGCAGCCCGGGACATGGCCCCTCTGGAAACACCATATATTTT
clone_size: NA; d_call: NA; v_call: TRBV5-1; j_call: TRBJ2-1; cdr3_aa: CASSLEALGAWNEQFF; cdr3_nt: TGCGCCAGCAGCTTGGAGGCGTTAGGAGCGTGGAATGAGCAGTTCTTC
clone_size: NA; d_call: NA; v_call: TRBV5-6; j_call: TRBJ1-1; cdr3_aa: CASSLAHLGDGAFF; cdr3_nt: TGTGCCAGCAGCTTGGCCCACTTGGGGGATGGAGCTTTCTTT
clone_size: NA; d_call: NA; v_call: TRBV6-5; j_call: TRBJ1-1; cdr3_aa: CASSYGGNTEAFF; cdr3_nt: TGTGCCAGCAGTTACGGGGGGAACACTGAAGCTTTCTTT
clone_size: NA; d_call: TRBD1; v_call: TRBV4-2; j_call: TRBJ1-3; cdr3_aa: CASSQGTGSRTGNTIYF; cdr3_nt: TGTGCCAGCAGCCAAGGGACAGGAAGCCGAACTGGAAACACCATATATTTT
clone_size: NA; d_call: NA; v_call: TRBV6-5; j_call: TRBJ2-7; cdr3_aa: CASSRQSSYEQYF; cdr3_nt: TGTGCCAGTAGCCGACAGAGCTCCTACGAGCAGTACTTC
clone_size: NA; d_call: NA; v_call: TRBV30; j_call: TRBJ1-6; cdr3_aa: CAWSRGSPLHF; cdr3_nt: TGTGCCTGGAGCCGGGGGTCACCCCTCCACTTT
clone_size: NA; d_call: TRBD1; v_call: TRBV20-1; j_call: TRBJ2-7; cdr3_aa: CSAYRGAEQYF; cdr3_nt: TGCAGTGCCTACAGGGGCGCCGAGCAGTACTTC
clone_size: NA; d_call: NA; v_call: TRBV29-1; j_call: TRBJ2-1; cdr3_aa: CSVGLSFSYNEQFF; cdr3_nt: TGCAGCGTTGGACTATCCTTCTCCTACAATGAGCAGTTCTTC
clone_size: NA; d_call: TRBD1; v_call: TRBV18; j_call: TRBJ2-7; cdr3_aa: CASSPSRTGADEQYF; cdr3_nt: TGTGCCAGCTCACCTTCCAGGACAGGGGCCGACGAGCAGTACTTC
clone_size: NA; d_call: TRBD1; v_call: TRBV9; j_call: TRBJ1-1; cdr3_aa: CASSDGQARHTEAFF; cdr3_nt: TGTGCCAGCAGCGATGGACAGGCCCGACACACTGAAGCTTTCTTT
clone_size: once; d_call: NA; v_call: TRBV5-5; j_call: TRBJ2-1; cdr3_aa: CASSLGPLGRYNEQFF; cdr3_nt: TGTGCCAGCAGCTTGGGCCCCCTCGGACGATACAATGAGCAGTTCTTC
clone_size: NA; d_call: NA; v_call: TRBV11-3; j_call: TRBJ2-2; cdr3_aa: CASSQPPGGELFF; cdr3_nt: TGTGCCAGCAGCCAACCCCCAGGCGGGGAGCTGTTTTTT
clone_size: NA; d_call: NA; v_call: TRBV6-5; j_call: TRBJ2-2; cdr3_aa: CASGVDTGELFF; cdr3_nt: TGTGCCAGCGGCGTGGACACCGGGGAGCTGTTTTTT
clone_size: NA; d_call: NA; v_call: TRBV18; j_call: TRBJ1-1; cdr3_aa: CASSPPGTGWTEAFF; cdr3_nt: TGTGCCAGCTCACCCCCCGGCACGGGGTGGACTGAAGCTTTCTTT
clone_size: once; d_call: NA; v_call: TRBV30; j_call: TRBJ1-6; cdr3_aa: CAWSVVQGGQSPLHF; cdr3_nt: TGTGCCTGGAGTGTAGTTCAGGGCGGTCAATCACCCCTCCACTTT
clone_size: NA; d_call: TRBD1; v_call: TRBV15; j_call: TRBJ1-4; cdr3_aa: CATSWFDSGGWDEKLFF; cdr3_nt: TGTGCCACCAGCTGGTTCGACTCAGGGGGGTGGGATGAAAAACTGTTTTTT
clone_size: NA; d_call: TRBD1; v_call: TRBV7-9; j_call: TRBJ1-6; cdr3_aa: CASSGVSGGGSPLHF; cdr3_nt: TGTGCCAGCAGCGGAGTTTCAGGGGGCGGTTCACCCCTCCACTTT
clone_size: NA; d_call: TRBD1; v_call: TRBV28; j_call: TRBJ2-6; cdr3_aa: CASSLLGQTSGANVLTF; cdr3_nt: TGTGCCAGCAGTTTATTGGGACAGACCTCTGGGGCCAACGTCCTGACTTTC
clone_size: NA; d_call: NA; v_call: TRBV5-5; j_call: TRBJ1-1; cdr3_aa: CASSLGAHLDTEAFF; cdr3_nt: TGTGCCAGCAGCTTGGGGGCCCATTTGGACACTGAAGCTTTCTTT
clone_size: NA; d_call: NA; v_call: TRBV7-9; j_call: TRBJ2-7; cdr3_aa: CASRPLIATSSFYEQYF; cdr3_nt: TGTGCCAGCAGGCCTTTGATAGCGACCTCAAGCTTTTACGAGCAGTACTTC
clone_size: NA; d_call: NA; v_call: TRBV7-2; j_call: TRBJ1-2; cdr3_aa: CASSGRNYGYTF; cdr3_nt: TGTGCCAGCAGCGGCAGGAACTATGGCTACACCTTC
clone_size: once; d_call: NA; v_call: TRBV18; j_call: TRBJ2-7; cdr3_aa: CASSPVTGAILYEQYF; cdr3_nt: TGTGCCAGCTCACCCGTGACAGGCGCTATTCTTTACGAGCAGTACTTC
clone_size: NA; d_call: TRBD2; v_call: TRBV6-1; j_call: TRBJ2-2; cdr3_aa: CASSELAGGRTGELFF; cdr3_nt: TGTGCCAGCAGTGAACTAGCGGGGGGGCGAACCGGGGAGCTGTTTTTT
clone_size: NA; d_call: TRBD1; v_call: TRBV28; j_call: TRBJ1-5; cdr3_aa: CASSPLTGTYQPQHF; cdr3_nt: TGTGCCAGCAGTCCTCTGACAGGGACGTATCAGCCCCAGCATTTT
clone_size: NA; d_call: TRBD2; v_call: TRBV4-3; j_call: TRBJ2-7; cdr3_aa: CASSQGPRVAGAYEQYF; cdr3_nt: TGCGCCAGCAGCCAAGGACCGCGAGTAGCGGGAGCCTACGAGCAGTACTTC
clone_size: NA; d_call: TRBD1; v_call: TRBV25-1; j_call: TRBJ2-6; cdr3_aa: CASSEGTGQFRGANVLTF; cdr3_nt: TGTGCCAGCAGTGAAGGGACAGGGCAGTTCCGGGGGGCCAACGTCCTGACTTTC
clone_size: NA; d_call: TRBD1; v_call: TRBV6-2/TRBV6-3; j_call: TRBJ1-1; cdr3_aa: CASSYSGTANTEAFF; cdr3_nt: TGTGCCAGCAGTTACTCGGGGACAGCGAACACTGAAGCTTTCTTT
clone_size: NA; d_call: NA; v_call: TRBV7-9; j_call: TRBJ2-5; cdr3_aa: CASEGPFLETQYF; cdr3_nt: TGTGCCAGCGAGGGACCCTTTTTGGAGACCCAGTACTTC
clone_size: NA; d_call: TRBD2; v_call: TRBV28; j_call: TRBJ2-7; cdr3_aa: CASYGTNEQYF; cdr3_nt: TGTGCCAGTTATGGGACTAACGAGCAGTACTTC
clone_size: NA; d_call: TRBD2; v_call: TRBV7-2; j_call: TRBJ2-7; cdr3_aa: CASRALAGGNYEQYF; cdr3_nt: TGTGCCAGCAGGGCTCTAGCGGGAGGAAACTACGAGCAGTACTTC
clone_size: few; d_call: NA; v_call: TRBV30; j_call: TRBJ1-5; cdr3_aa: CAWPPGGLRQPQHF; cdr3_nt: TGTGCCTGGCCCCCGGGAGGTTTACGGCAGCCCCAGCATTTT
clone_size: NA; d_call: NA; v_call: TRBV11-2; j_call: TRBJ2-5; cdr3_aa: CASSPPPNSETQYF; cdr3_nt: TGTGCCAGCAGCCCCCCGCCCAATTCGGAGACCCAGTACTTC
clone_size: NA; d_call: NA; v_call: TRBV5-4; j_call: TRBJ2-7; cdr3_aa: CASSDGAYEQYF; cdr3_nt: TGTGCCAGCAGTGATGGGGCTTACGAGCAGTACTTC
clone_size: NA; d_call: TRBD2; v_call: TRBV4-1; j_call: TRBJ2-1; cdr3_aa: CASSQVAGSSYNEQFF; cdr3_nt: TGCGCCAGCAGCCAAGTAGCGGGGAGCTCCTACAATGAGCAGTTCTTC
clone_size: NA; d_call: NA; v_call: TRBV4-2; j_call: TRBJ1-2; cdr3_aa: CASSQEPLQASNYGYTF; cdr3_nt: TGTGCCAGCAGCCAAGAACCCCTACAGGCTTCTAACTATGGCTACACCTTC
clone_size: NA; d_call: NA; v_call: TRBV29-1; j_call: TRBJ2-7; cdr3_aa: CSVESPAYEQYF; cdr3_nt: TGCAGCGTTGAAAGTCCTGCCTACGAGCAGTACTTC
clone_size: NA; d_call: NA; v_call: TRBV7-9; j_call: TRBJ2-2; cdr3_aa: CASSFDRTAHTGELFF; cdr3_nt: TGTGCCAGCAGCTTCGACCGGACAGCACACACCGGGGAGCTGTTTTTT
clone_size: NA; d_call: NA; v_call: TRBV4-1; j_call: TRBJ2-1; cdr3_aa: CASSQVRQGSDNEQFF; cdr3_nt: TGCGCCAGCAGCCAAGTTCGGCAGGGCTCTGACAATGAGCAGTTCTTC
clone_size: NA; d_call: TRBD2; v_call: TRBV19; j_call: TRBJ2-5; cdr3_aa: CASSILAGKRETQYF; cdr3_nt: TGTGCCAGTAGTATTCTAGCGGGGAAGAGAGAGACCCAGTACTTC
clone_size: NA; d_call: NA; v_call: TRBV10-3; j_call: TRBJ1-1; cdr3_aa: CAISEWGGSNTEAFF; cdr3_nt: TGTGCCATCAGTGAGTGGGGAGGTTCGAACACTGAAGCTTTCTTT
clone_size: NA; d_call: NA; v_call: TRBV5-4; j_call: TRBJ1-4; cdr3_aa: CASSLAATNEKLFF; cdr3_nt: TGTGCCAGCAGCTTGGCAGCAACTAATGAAAAACTGTTTTTT
clone_size: NA; d_call: NA; v_call: TRBV28; j_call: TRBJ1-1; cdr3_aa: CATLGRLGTEAFF; cdr3_nt: TGTGCCACCCTGGGGAGGCTGGGCACTGAAGCTTTCTTT
clone_size: NA; d_call: NA; v_call: TRBV29-1; j_call: TRBJ1-2; cdr3_aa: CSGDSNYGYTF; cdr3_nt: TGCAGCGGGGACTCTAACTATGGCTACACCTTC
clone_size: once; d_call: TRBD2; v_call: TRBV30; j_call: TRBJ2-5; cdr3_aa: CAWSGTSGRGGTQYF; cdr3_nt: TGTGCCTGGAGTGGGACTAGCGGAAGAGGCGGGACCCAGTACTTC
clone_size: NA; d_call: NA; v_call: TRBV4-1; j_call: TRBJ2-1; cdr3_aa: CASSQVPDPTHEQFF; cdr3_nt: TGCGCCAGCAGCCAGGTCCCCGACCCTACGCATGAGCAGTTCTTC
clone_size: NA; d_call: TRBD1; v_call: TRBV5-6; j_call: TRBJ1-2; cdr3_aa: CASSSTRTGNYGYTF; cdr3_nt: TGTGCCAGCAGCTCGACCAGGACAGGGAACTATGGCTACACCTTC
clone_size: NA; d_call: NA; v_call: TRBV6-5; j_call: TRBJ2-6; cdr3_aa: CASSPFLSGANVLTF; cdr3_nt: TGTGCCAGCAGCCCGTTTCTCTCTGGGGCCAACGTCCTGACTTTC
clone_size: NA; d_call: NA; v_call: TRBV27; j_call: TRBJ1-3; cdr3_aa: CASSPAPGIKSSGNTIYF; cdr3_nt: TGTGCCAGCAGTCCAGCCCCCGGGATTAAGTCCTCTGGAAACACCATATATTTT
clone_size: NA; d_call: NA; v_call: TRBV27; j_call: TRBJ2-7; cdr3_aa: CASSLRDNYEQYF; cdr3_nt: TGTGCCAGCAGCCTCCGGGACAACTACGAGCAGTACTTC
clone_size: NA; d_call: TRBD1; v_call: TRBV28; j_call: TRBJ1-2; cdr3_aa: CASIPGGGYGYTF; cdr3_nt: TGTGCCAGCATACCAGGGGGCGGCTATGGCTACACCTTC
clone_size: NA; d_call: NA; v_call: TRBV4-3; j_call: TRBJ1-1; cdr3_aa: CASSQDWAGTTEAFF; cdr3_nt: TGCGCCAGCAGCCAAGATTGGGCAGGGACCACTGAAGCTTTCTTT
clone_size: NA; d_call: TRBD1; v_call: TRBV5-6; j_call: TRBJ1-4; cdr3_aa: CASSSLLSQGGEKLFF; cdr3_nt: TGTGCCAGCAGCTCCCTGCTTAGCCAGGGGGGTGAAAAACTGTTTTTT
clone_size: NA; d_call: NA; v_call: TRBV5-4; j_call: TRBJ2-3; cdr3_aa: CASSLVDGAQYF; cdr3_nt: TGTGCCAGCAGCTTGGTCGATGGGGCGCAGTATTTT
clone_size: NA; d_call: NA; v_call: TRBV19; j_call: TRBJ1-1; cdr3_aa: CASTLTEWNTEAFF; cdr3_nt: TGTGCCAGTACCCTGACAGAGTGGAACACTGAAGCTTTCTTT
clone_size: NA; d_call: NA; v_call: TRBV9; j_call: TRBJ1-1; cdr3_aa: CASSVSGLWNTEAFF; cdr3_nt: TGTGCCAGCAGCGTATCGGGTCTTTGGAATACTGAAGCTTTCTTT